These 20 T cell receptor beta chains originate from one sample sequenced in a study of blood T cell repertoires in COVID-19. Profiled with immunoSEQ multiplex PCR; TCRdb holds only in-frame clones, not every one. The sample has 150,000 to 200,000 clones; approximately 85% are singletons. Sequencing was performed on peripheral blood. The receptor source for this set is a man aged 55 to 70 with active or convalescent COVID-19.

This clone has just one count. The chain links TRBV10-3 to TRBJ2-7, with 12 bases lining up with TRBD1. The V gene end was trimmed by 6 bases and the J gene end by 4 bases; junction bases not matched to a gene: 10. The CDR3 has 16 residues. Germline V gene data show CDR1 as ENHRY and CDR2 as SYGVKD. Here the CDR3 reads CAIRNSGQGARYEQYF. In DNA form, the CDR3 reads TGTGCCATCAGAAATTCGGGACAGGGGGCTCGGTACGAGCAGTACTTC.

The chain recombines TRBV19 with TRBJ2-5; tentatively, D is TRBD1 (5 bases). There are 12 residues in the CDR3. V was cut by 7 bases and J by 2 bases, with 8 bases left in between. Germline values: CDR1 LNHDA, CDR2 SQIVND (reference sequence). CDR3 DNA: TGTGCCAGTAAGGGGCGACAAGAGACCCAGTACTTC. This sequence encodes CASKGRQETQYF.

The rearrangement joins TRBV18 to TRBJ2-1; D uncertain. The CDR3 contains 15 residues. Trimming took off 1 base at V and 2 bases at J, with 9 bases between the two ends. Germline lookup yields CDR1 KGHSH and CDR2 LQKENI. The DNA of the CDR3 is TGTGCCAGCTCACCACGCACTAAACCCTACAATGAGCAGTTCTTC. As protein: CASSPRTKPYNEQFF.

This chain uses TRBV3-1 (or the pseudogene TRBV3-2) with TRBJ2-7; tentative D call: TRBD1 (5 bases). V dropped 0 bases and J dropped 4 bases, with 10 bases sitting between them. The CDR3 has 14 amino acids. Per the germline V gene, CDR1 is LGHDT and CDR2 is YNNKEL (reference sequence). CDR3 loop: CASSQDPGPYEQYF. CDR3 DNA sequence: TGTGCCAGCAGCCAAGATCCAGGGCCGTACGAGCAGTACTTC.

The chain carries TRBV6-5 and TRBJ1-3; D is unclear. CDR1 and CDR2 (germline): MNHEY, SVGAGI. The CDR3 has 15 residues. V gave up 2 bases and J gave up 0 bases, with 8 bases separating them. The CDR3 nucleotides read TGTGCCAGCAGTTACAGCATGCGCTCTGGAAACACCATATATTTT. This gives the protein CASSYSMRSGNTIYF.

The CDR3 loop is CASSYDYRGGEKLFF. The CDR3, as DNA: TGTGCCAGCAGCTATGATTACAGGGGCGGTGAAAAACTGTTTTTT. The rearrangement joins TRBV11-2 to TRBJ1-4; TRBD1 aligns across 7 bases. The CDR3 has 15 residues. Losses at the gene ends were 4 bases for V and 7 bases for J; bases not matched to a gene: 9. Germline loops: CDR1 SGHAT, CDR2 FQNNGV. The whole variable domain, remainder taken from reference TRBV11-2 and TRBJ1-4, is EAGVAQSPRYKIIEKRQSVAFWCNPISGHATLYWYQQILGQGPKLLIQFQNNGVVDDSQLPKDRFSAERLKGVDSTLKIQPAKLEDSAVYLCASSYDYRGGEKLFFGSGTQLSVL.

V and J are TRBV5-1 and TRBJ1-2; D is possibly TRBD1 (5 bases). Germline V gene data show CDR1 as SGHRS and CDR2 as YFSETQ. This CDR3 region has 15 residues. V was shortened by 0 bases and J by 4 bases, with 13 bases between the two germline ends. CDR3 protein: CASSLAPREGYGYTF. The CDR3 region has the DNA TGCGCCAGCAGCTTGGCCCCCAGGGAGGGCTATGGCTACACCTTC.

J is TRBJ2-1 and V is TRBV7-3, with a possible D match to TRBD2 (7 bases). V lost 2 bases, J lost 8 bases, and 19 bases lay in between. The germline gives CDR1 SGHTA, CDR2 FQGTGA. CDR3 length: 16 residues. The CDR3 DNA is TGTGCCAGCAGCTTAGTCCGGACTAGGGGGGACGATGAGCAGTTCTTC. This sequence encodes CASSLVRTRGDDEQFF. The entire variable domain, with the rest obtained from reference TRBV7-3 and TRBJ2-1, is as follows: GAGVSQTPSNKVTEKGKYVELRCDPISGHTALYWYRQSLGQGPEFLIYFQGTGAADDSGLPNDRFFAVRPEGSVSTLKIQRTERGDSAVYLCASSLVRTRGDDEQFFGPGTRLTVL.

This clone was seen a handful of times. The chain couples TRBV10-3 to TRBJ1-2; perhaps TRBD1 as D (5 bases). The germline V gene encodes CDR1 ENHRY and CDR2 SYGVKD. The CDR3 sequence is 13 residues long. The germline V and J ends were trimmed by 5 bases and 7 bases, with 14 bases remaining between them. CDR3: CAISNQGGSGYTF. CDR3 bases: TGTGCCATCAGTAACCAGGGCGGTTCTGGCTACACCTTC.

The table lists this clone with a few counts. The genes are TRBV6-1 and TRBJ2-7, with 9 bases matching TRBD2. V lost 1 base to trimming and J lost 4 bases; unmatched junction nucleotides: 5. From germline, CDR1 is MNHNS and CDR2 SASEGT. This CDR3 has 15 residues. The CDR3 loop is CASSEGSGSMYEQYF. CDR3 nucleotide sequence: TGTGCCAGCAGTGAAGGTAGCGGGAGTATGTACGAGCAGTACTTC.

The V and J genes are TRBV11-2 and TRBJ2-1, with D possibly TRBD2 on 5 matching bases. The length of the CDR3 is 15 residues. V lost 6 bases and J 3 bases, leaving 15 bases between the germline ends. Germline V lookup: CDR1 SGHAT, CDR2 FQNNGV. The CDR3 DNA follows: TGTGCCAGCAGTCCAGGAGGTTCGGTCTACAATGAGCAGTTCTTC. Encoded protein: CASSPGGSVYNEQFF.

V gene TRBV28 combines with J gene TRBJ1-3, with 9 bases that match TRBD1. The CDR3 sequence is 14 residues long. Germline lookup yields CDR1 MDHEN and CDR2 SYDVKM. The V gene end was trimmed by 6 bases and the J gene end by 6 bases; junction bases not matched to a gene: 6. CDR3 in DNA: TGTGCCAGCAGCTCAGGACAGGGGTCAAACACCATATATTTT. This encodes CASSSGQGSNTIYF.

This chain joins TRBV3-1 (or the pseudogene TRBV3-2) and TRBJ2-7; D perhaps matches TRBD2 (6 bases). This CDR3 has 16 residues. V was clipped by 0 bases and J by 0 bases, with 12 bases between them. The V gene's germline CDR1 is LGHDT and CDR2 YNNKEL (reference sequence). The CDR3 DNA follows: TGTGCCAGCAGCCAAGAAGGTCAGCGGGCCTCCTACGAGCAGTACTTC. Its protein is CASSQEGQRASYEQYF.

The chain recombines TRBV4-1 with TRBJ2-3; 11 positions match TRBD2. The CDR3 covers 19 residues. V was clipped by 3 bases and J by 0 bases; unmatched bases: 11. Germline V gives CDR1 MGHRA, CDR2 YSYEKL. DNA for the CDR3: TGCGCCAGCAGCCAGCTCCGGGGACTAGCGGCCTATAGCACAGATACGCAGTATTTT. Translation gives CASSQLRGLAAYSTDTQYF.

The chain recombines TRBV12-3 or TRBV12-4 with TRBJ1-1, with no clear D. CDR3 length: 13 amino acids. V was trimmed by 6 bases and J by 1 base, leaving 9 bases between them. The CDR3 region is CASSPLRNTEAFF. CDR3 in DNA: TGTGCCAGCAGCCCCCTGAGGAACACTGAAGCTTTCTTT.

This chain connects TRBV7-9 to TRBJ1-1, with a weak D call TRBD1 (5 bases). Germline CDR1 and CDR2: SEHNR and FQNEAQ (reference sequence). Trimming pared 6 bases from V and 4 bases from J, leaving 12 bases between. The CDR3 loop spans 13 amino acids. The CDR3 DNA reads TGTGCCAGCAGGGTCCCCGGGGGCACTGAAGCTTTCTTT. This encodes CASRVPGGTEAFF.

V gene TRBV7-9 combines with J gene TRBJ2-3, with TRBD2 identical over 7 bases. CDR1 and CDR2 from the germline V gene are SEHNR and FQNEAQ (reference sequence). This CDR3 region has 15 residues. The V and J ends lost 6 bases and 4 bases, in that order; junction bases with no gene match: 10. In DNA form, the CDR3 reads TGTGCCAGCAGACCAGGAGCGGGGTGGCCAGATACGCAGTATTTT. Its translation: CASRPGAGWPDTQYF.

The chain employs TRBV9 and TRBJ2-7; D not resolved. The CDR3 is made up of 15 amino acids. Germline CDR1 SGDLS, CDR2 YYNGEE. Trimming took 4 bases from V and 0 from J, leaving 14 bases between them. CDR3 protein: CASSLGSGSSYEQYF. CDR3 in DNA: TGTGCCAGCAGCCTCGGGTCTGGATCCTCCTACGAGCAGTACTTC.

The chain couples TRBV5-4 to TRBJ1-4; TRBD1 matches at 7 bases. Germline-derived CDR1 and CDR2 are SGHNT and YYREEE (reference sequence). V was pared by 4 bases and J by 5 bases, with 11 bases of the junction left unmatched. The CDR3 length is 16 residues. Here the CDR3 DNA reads TGTGCCAGCAGCCTGAAACCGGGACAGAGAAATGAAAAACTGTTTTTT. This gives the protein CASSLKPGQRNEKLFF. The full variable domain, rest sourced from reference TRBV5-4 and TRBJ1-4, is ETGVTQSPTHLIKTRGQQVTLRCSSQSGHNTVSWYQQALGQGPQFIFQYYREEENGRGNFPPRFSGLQFPNYSSELNVNALELDDSALYLCASSLKPGQRNEKLFFGSGTQLSVL.

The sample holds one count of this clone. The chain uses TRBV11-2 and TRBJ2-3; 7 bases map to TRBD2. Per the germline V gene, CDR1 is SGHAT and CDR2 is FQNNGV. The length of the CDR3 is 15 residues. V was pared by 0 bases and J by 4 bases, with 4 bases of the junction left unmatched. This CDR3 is CASSLEYGGSDTQYF. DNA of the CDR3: TGTGCCAGCAGCTTAGAGTACGGGGGGTCAGATACGCAGTATTTT.